These 32 T cell receptor beta chains were all obtained from the same sample, sequenced in a study of vaccination and CD4 T cells after COVID-19. Treatment defined: roughly 11-day PBMC culture with coronavirus spike peptide pools or control peptides (ViraFEST assay). The antigens these receptors bind are not known. Oncomine TCR Beta short-read sequencing was applied to DNA from cultured CD4+ T cells. Using its own MiXCR run on the PCR reads, TCRdb lists one record per CDR3 protein. The sample has approximately 21,000 distinct CDR3 sequences, 50% to 70% seen once; the top ten hold 13%. The sequencing used CD4+ T cells from blood, cultured in vitro, collected after SARS-CoV-2 vaccination. Receptor source: a human donor who received a COVID-19 vaccine.

This clonotype was counted a few times. V gene TRBV6-1 combines with J gene TRBJ1-1, with D possibly TRBD1 on 6 matching bases. The CDR3 totals 14 residues. CDR1 MNHNS and CDR2 SASEGT come from the germline V gene. V was cut by 5 bases and J by 4 bases, with 14 bases left in between. The CDR3 spells CASSPTVGGTEAFF. CDR3 coding DNA: TGTGCCAGCAGTCCTACTGTAGGGGGCACTGAAGCTTTCTTT.

The chain combines TRBV20-1 with TRBJ1-2; possibly TRBD1 for D (5 bases). The germline gives CDR1 DFQATT, CDR2 SNEGSKA (reference sequence). Trimming removed 5 bases at V and 6 bases at J, with 16 bases between. There are 13 residues in the CDR3. CDR3 sequence reads: CSAGSGGGDGYTF. The CDR3 DNA is TGCAGTGCTGGATCAGGAGGAGGGGATGGCTACACCTTC.

J is TRBJ1-6 and V is TRBV5-5; D ambiguous. Germline assignment: CDR1 SGHKS and CDR2 YYEKEE (reference sequence). V lost 1 base and J lost 5, with 10 bases in between. The CDR3 length is 15 residues. The CDR3 nucleotides are TGTGCCAGCAGCTTGCGCAGATCAAATAATTCACCCCTCCACTTT. It specifies CASSLRRSNNSPLHF. Using reference TRBV5-5 and TRBJ1-6 for the parts outside the CDR3, the full variable domain is DAGVTQSPTHLIKTRGQQVTLRCSPISGHKSVSWYQQVLGQGPQFIFQYYEKEERGRGNFPDRFSARQFPNYSSELNVNALLLGDSALYLCASSLRRSNNSPLHFGNGTRLTVT.

This chain links TRBV7-9 with TRBJ1-6; D gene unclear. CDR1 is SEHNR, CDR2 FQNEAQ, per germline (reference sequence). Trimming shortened V by 5 bases and J by 12 bases, and 20 bases separated the two germline ends. The CDR3 totals 15 residues. The CDR3 DNA is TGTGCCAGCAGCCCTCCGGCAATCGGGGAAAGACCCCTCCACTTT. Translated, it gives CASSPPAIGERPLHF.

The chain couples TRBV2 to TRBJ1-2; D is possibly TRBD1 (5 bases). CDR1 is SNHLY, CDR2 FYNNEI, per germline. The V end lost 4 bases, the J end lost 8 bases, and 11 bases lay between the germline ends. This CDR3 comprises 12 residues. CDR3 sequence reads: CASSGDLSGYTF. The CDR3 DNA reads as TGTGCCAGCAGTGGGGACCTCTCCGGCTACACCTTC.

The V and J genes are TRBV6-1 and TRBJ1-4; 9 nucleotides match TRBD1. CDR3 length: 12 residues. Looked up from germline, CDR1 is MNHNS and CDR2 is SASEGT. V trimming: 8 bases; J trimming: 6 bases; junction bases outside the gene matches: 1. The CDR3 sequence is CASGTGYEKLFF. DNA for the CDR3: TGTGCCAGCGGGACAGGGTATGAAAAACTGTTTTTT.

V gene TRBV6-5 combines with J gene TRBJ1-1; D ambiguous. This CDR3 region has 15 residues. Germline V CDR1 and CDR2: MNHEY, SVGAGI. Deletions cut 2 bases from V and 1 base from J, with 11 bases between. The CDR3 protein is CASSYRWTGNTEAFF. The CDR3 DNA is TGTGCCAGCAGTTACCGCTGGACCGGGAACACTGAAGCTTTCTTT.

This sequence joins TRBV27 and TRBJ1-5; the D gene is possibly TRBD1 (6 bases). Trimming took 1 base from V and 5 from J, leaving 9 bases between them. In germline, CDR1 is MNHEY, CDR2 SMNVEV (reference sequence). The CDR3 consists of 14 residues. CDR3: CASSLYRDDQPQHF. The CDR3 bases are TGTGCCAGCAGTTTATACAGGGACGATCAGCCCCAGCATTTT.

The chain has TRBV21-1 and TRBJ1-5; whether TRBD1, the table's D call, matches the DNA was not checked. TRBV21-1 is tagged as a pseudogene. This CDR3 is built from 15 residues. Written as DNA, the CDR3 is TGTGCCAGCAGCAAAGGAGGGGGATGGAATCAGCCCCAGCATTTT. This gives the protein CASSKGGGWNQPQHF.

The chain uses TRBV19 and TRBJ2-5; TRBD1 aligns across 8 bases. V dropped 3 bases and J dropped 2; count of bases not matched to a gene: 5. The CDR3 spans 15 residues. Germline V gene data show CDR1 as LNHDA and CDR2 as SQIVND (reference sequence). The CDR3 nucleotides read TGTGCCAGTAGTATGGGGACAGGAGGGCAAGAGACCCAGTACTTC. As protein: CASSMGTGGQETQYF.

This clonotype was seen a few times. The chain recombines TRBV20-1 with TRBJ1-5; TRBD1 might be the D (5 bases). Per the germline V gene, CDR1 is DFQATT and CDR2 is SNEGSKA (reference sequence). Trimming removed 3 bases from V and 5 bases from J, with 11 bases in between. The CDR3 consists of 13 residues. CDR3 amino acids: CSASFRADQPQHF. CDR3 sequence (DNA): TGCAGTGCTAGCTTCAGGGCGGATCAGCCCCAGCATTTT.

The chain is built from TRBV6-2 or TRBV6-3 and TRBJ1-1; 9 nucleotides line up with TRBD1. V lost 0 bases to trimming and J lost 5 bases; unmatched junction nucleotides: 4. Germline-derived CDR1 and CDR2 are MNHEY and SVGEGT. The CDR3 loop spans 15 amino acids. The CDR3 nucleotides read TGTGCCAGCAGTTACTCCTTGACAGGGGGGACTGAAGCTTTCTTT. Translated: CASSYSLTGGTEAFF.

V gene TRBV12-3 or TRBV12-4 combines with J gene TRBJ1-2; D is undetermined. V was shortened by 8 bases and J by 1 base, with 8 bases between the two germline ends. The CDR3 covers 12 residues. CDR3 amino acids: CASSNSNYGYTF. CDR3 sequence (DNA): TGTGCCAGCTCGAATAGTAACTATGGCTACACCTTC.

The chain has TRBV6-1 and TRBJ2-7; a possible D gene is TRBD2 (6 bases). Germline CDR1 reads MNHNS; CDR2 reads SASEGT. This CDR3 is built from 17 residues. V lost 4 bases to trimming and J lost 5 bases, with 24 bases between them. The CDR3 here is CASSVRRASASQDEQYF. CDR3 in DNA: TGTGCCAGCAGTGTCAGGAGGGCTAGCGCAAGTCAGGACGAGCAGTACTTC.

Only a few counts were recorded for this clonotype. The V gene is TRBV5-6, the J gene TRBJ1-1, with a weak D call TRBD1 (6 bases). The CDR3 has 21 residues. V gave up 3 bases and J gave up 1 base, with 31 bases separating them. Germline V gene lookup returns CDR1 SGHDT and CDR2 YYEEEE. The CDR3 spells CASSSLQRYLRRGAQNTEAFF. The CDR3 DNA is TGTGCCAGCAGCTCTCTACAGCGTTACCTACGAAGGGGGGCGCAGAACACTGAAGCTTTCTTT.

This chain uses TRBV5-4 with TRBJ2-5; 8 bases are shared with TRBD2. The CDR3 has 16 residues. Germline values: CDR1 SGHNT, CDR2 YYREEE (reference sequence). Germline trimming cut 0 bases from V and 5 bases from J; bases unmatched to any gene: 9. DNA for the CDR3: TGTGCCAGCAGCTTGGCCGTCGGGGGGGCCGGGGAGACCCAGTACTTC. This translates into CASSLAVGGAGETQYF.

CDR3 amino acids: CATQGPTGRNYNEQFF. In DNA form, the CDR3 reads TGTGCCACCCAGGGGCCGACTGGGAGAAACTACAATGAGCAGTTCTTC. This rearrangement joins TRBV6-1 to TRBJ2-1; a possible D gene is TRBD1 (6 bases). This CDR3 is built from 16 residues. Trimming pared 10 bases from V and 3 bases from J, leaving 22 bases between. CDR1 MNHNS and CDR2 SASEGT come from the germline V gene.

V usage is TRBV20-1 and J usage is TRBJ1-2; 8 nucleotides align to TRBD1. Germline assignment: CDR1 DFQATT and CDR2 SNEGSKA (reference sequence). The CDR3 totals 16 residues. V lost 5 bases to trimming and J lost 2 bases; unmatched junction nucleotides: 13. DNA for the CDR3: TGCAGTGCTCCTCTCAGGGGACAGGAGGGGAACTATGGCTACACCTTC. Residues: CSAPLRGQEGNYGYTF.

This rearrangement joins TRBV14 to TRBJ1-2, with D perhaps TRBD1 (5 bases). V lost 4 bases, J lost 3 bases, and 9 bases lay in between. Germline CDR1 reads SGHDN; CDR2 reads FVKESK. The CDR3 runs to 13 residues. CDR3 nucleotides: TGTGCCAGCAGCCTCAGGGTTTACTATGGCTACACCTTC. Translating it yields CASSLRVYYGYTF.

This clonotype has only a few counts. The chain recombines TRBV6-5 with TRBJ1-6; D is possibly TRBD1 (5 bases). Looked up from germline, CDR1 is MNHEY and CDR2 is SVGAGI. V was clipped by 0 bases and J by 0 bases, with 15 bases between them. The CDR3 spans 19 residues. DNA for the CDR3: TGTGCCAGCAGTTACTCCCCGCCGACAGTCAGCTCCTATAATTCACCCCTCCACTTT. This codes for CASSYSPPTVSSYNSPLHF.

This clonotype was observed a handful of times. The chain combines TRBV11-3 with TRBJ2-7; the match to TRBD1 covers 8 bases. This CDR3 comprises 14 residues. V gave up 8 bases and J gave up 0 bases; unmatched junction bases: 6. Germline lookup yields CDR1 SGHNT and CDR2 YENEEA. For the CDR3, the DNA is TGTGCCAGCGGGACAGGACCCGGCTCCTACGAGCAGTACTTC. This translates into CASGTGPGSYEQYF.

V and J are TRBV25-1 and TRBJ1-4; possibly TRBD1 for D (6 bases). CDR1 and CDR2 from the germline V gene are MGHDK and SYGVNS. This CDR3 has 17 residues. Between the trimmed V and J ends, which lost 3 bases and 10 bases, there was a span of 24 bases. CDR3 in amino acids: CASSESGTEATRGKLFF. CDR3 nucleotides: TGTGCCAGCAGTGAGTCGGGGACGGAAGCCACCAGGGGAAAACTGTTTTTT.

This chain uses TRBV2 with TRBJ2-1, with D possibly matching TRBD2 (5 bases). Germline CDR1 SNHLY, CDR2 FYNNEI. Trimming pared 2 bases from V and 3 bases from J, leaving 17 bases between. The CDR3 covers 17 residues. DNA of the CDR3: TGTGCCAGCAGTGAACGTAGCGTTCTCCTCTTCTACAATGAGCAGTTCTTC. Protein product: CASSERSVLLFYNEQFF.

The genes are TRBV20-1 and TRBJ2-7; D remains ambiguous. This CDR3 has 14 amino acids. Trimming stripped 6 bases from V and 7 bases from J, with 22 bases between. Germline CDR1 and CDR2: DFQATT and SNEGSKA (reference sequence). CDR3 sequence (DNA): TGCAGTGCCAAGGGCCCTCGGGCGAGTCAGGAGCAGTACTTC. Protein product: CSAKGPRASQEQYF.

This clonotype was detected only a few times. The V call is TRBV21-1, the J call TRBJ2-3; no check of the table's D call, TRBD1, against the DNA was made. TRBV21-1 is reported as a pseudogene. The CDR3 sequence is 15 residues long. The CDR3 protein is CASTPGRDSTDTQYF. CDR3 DNA sequence: TGTGCCAGCACCCCCGGAAGGGATAGCACAGATACGCAGTATTTT.

The DNA for the CDR3 is TGTGCCAGCAGCGCCTCTGGAAACACCATATATTTT. This gives the protein CASSASGNTIYF. The rearrangement links TRBV2 to TRBJ1-3; no definite D call. CDR1 is SNHLY, CDR2 FYNNEI, per germline. The V gene lost 6 bases and the J gene lost 0 bases, with 3 bases spanning the gap. The CDR3 has 12 amino acids.

The sample holds a few counts of this clonotype. The V call is TRBV6-1, the J call TRBJ1-3; 12 bases match TRBD1. V lost 6 bases, J lost 0 bases, and 3 bases stayed unmatched. CDR3 length: 16 residues. Germline CDR1 reads MNHNS; CDR2 reads SASEGT. The DNA for the CDR3 is TGTGCCAGCAGACGGGGACAGGGGGCCTCTGGAAACACCATATATTTT. It codes for CASRRGQGASGNTIYF.

The V and J genes are TRBV19 and TRBJ1-2; maybe TRBD1 (6 bases). The V gene's germline CDR1 is LNHDA and CDR2 SQIVND (reference sequence). This CDR3 is 18 amino acids long. V lost 4 bases to trimming and J lost 3 bases, with 24 bases between them. The CDR3, as DNA: TGTGCCAGTAGTACTAAGCGGCCGGACAGTCTGTCGCACTATGGCTACACCTTC. Translating it yields CASSTKRPDSLSHYGYTF.

CDR3 sequence reads: CASSLDISEAFF. The CDR3 DNA reads TGTGCCAGCAGCTTAGACATATCTGAAGCTTTCTTT. The chain couples TRBV5-4 to TRBJ1-1, with D uncertain. The CDR3 loop spans 12 amino acids. The V and J ends lost 2 bases and 6 bases respectively, with 8 bases between them. Germline loops: CDR1 SGHNT, CDR2 YYREEE (reference sequence).

This sequence joins TRBV19 and TRBJ1-2; 11 bases fit TRBD1. Germline CDR1 reads LNHDA; CDR2 reads SQIVND (reference sequence). The junction had 7 bases not matched to a gene; V was cut back by 9 bases and J by 4 bases. CDR3 length equals 14 residues. CDR3 in amino acids: CASSGQGETYGYTF. Written as DNA, the CDR3 is TGTGCCAGCTCGGGACAGGGGGAAACCTATGGCTACACCTTC. Using reference TRBV19 and TRBJ1-2 for the parts outside the CDR3, the full variable domain is DGGITQSPKYLFRKEGQNVTLSCEQNLNHDAMYWYRQDPGQGLRLIYYSQIVNDFQKGDIAEGYSVSREKKESFPLTVTSAQKNPTAFYLCASSGQGETYGYTFGSGTRLTVV.

The gene calls are TRBV6-1 and TRBJ1-2; TRBD1 might be the D (6 bases). The CDR3 extends over 12 amino acids. Looked up from germline, CDR1 is MNHNS and CDR2 is SASEGT. Trimming removed 10 bases from V and 1 base from J, with 10 bases in between. The CDR3 spells CATRDINYGYTF. The CDR3 nucleotides read TGTGCCACAAGGGACATTAACTATGGCTACACCTTC.

This clonotype was recorded a few times. This chain links TRBV5-5 with TRBJ1-2; D is possibly TRBD1 (6 bases). Trimming shortened V by 3 bases and J by 7 bases, and 16 bases separated the two germline ends. The CDR3 covers 14 residues. Germline V CDR1 and CDR2: SGHKS, YYEKEE (reference sequence). The CDR3 spells CASSSLIQGGGYTF. The DNA of the CDR3 is TGTGCCAGCAGCTCATTGATACAGGGCGGTGGCTACACCTTC. The whole variable domain, filled in from reference TRBV5-5 and TRBJ1-2, reads DAGVTQSPTHLIKTRGQQVTLRCSPISGHKSVSWYQQVLGQGPQFIFQYYEKEERGRGNFPDRFSARQFPNYSSELNVNALLLGDSALYLCASSSLIQGGGYTFGSGTRLTVV.